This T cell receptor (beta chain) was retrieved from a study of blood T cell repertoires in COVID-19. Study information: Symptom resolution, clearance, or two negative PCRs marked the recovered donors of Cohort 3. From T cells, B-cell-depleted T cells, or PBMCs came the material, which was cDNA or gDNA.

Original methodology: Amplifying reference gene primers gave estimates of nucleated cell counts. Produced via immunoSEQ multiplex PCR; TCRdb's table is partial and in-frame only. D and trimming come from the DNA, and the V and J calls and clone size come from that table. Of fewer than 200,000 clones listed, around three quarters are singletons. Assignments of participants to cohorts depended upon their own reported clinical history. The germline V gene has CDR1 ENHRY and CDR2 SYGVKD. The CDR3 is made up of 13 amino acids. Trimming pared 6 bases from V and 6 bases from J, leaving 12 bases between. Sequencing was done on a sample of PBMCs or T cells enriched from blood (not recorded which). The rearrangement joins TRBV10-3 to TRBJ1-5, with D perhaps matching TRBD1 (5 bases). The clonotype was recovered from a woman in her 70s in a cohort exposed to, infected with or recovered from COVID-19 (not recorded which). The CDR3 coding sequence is TGTGCCATCAGCCAGGGAAACGCTCAGCCCCAGCATTTT. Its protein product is CAISQGNAQPQHF.